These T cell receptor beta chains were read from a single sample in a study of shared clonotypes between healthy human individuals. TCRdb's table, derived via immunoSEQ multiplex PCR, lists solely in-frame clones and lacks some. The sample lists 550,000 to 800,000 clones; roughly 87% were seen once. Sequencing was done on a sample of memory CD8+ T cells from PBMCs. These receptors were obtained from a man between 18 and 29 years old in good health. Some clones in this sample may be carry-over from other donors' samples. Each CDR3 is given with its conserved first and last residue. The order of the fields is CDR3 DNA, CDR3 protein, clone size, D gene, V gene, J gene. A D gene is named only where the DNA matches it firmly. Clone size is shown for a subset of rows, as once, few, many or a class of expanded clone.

TGTGCCACCACGGACTATAGAAACAATGAGCAGTTCTTC	CATTDYRNNEQFF	NA	NA	TRBV9	TRBJ2-1
TGTGCCAGCAGCGGAGGGACCACCCAAGAGACCCAGTACTTC	CASSGGTTQETQYF	NA	NA	TRBV9	TRBJ2-5
TGTGCCAGCAGTCCTAGGACTTCCGGCGTCCACGAGCAGTACTTC	CASSPRTSGVHEQYF	NA	NA	TRBV27	TRBJ2-7
TGTGCCAGCAGTTTAGTTCCCCCGGGCAATCAGCCCCAGCATTTT	CASSLVPPGNQPQHF	NA	NA	TRBV27	TRBJ1-5
TGCGCCAGCAGCCCCAGACTAGGATATTACAATGAGCAGTTCTTC	CASSPRLGYYNEQFF	NA	NA	TRBV4-1	TRBJ2-1
TGTGCCAGCAGCCCACGGACAGGGTTTGGTGGCTACACCTTC	CASSPRTGFGGYTF	NA	TRBD1	TRBV6-6	TRBJ1-2
TGTGCCAGCAGCCCGGACATTAGCTCCTACAATGAGCAGTTCTTC	CASSPDISSYNEQFF	NA	NA	TRBV5-4	TRBJ2-1
TGTGCCAGCAGTCTAGACGAACGATCCTACGAGCAGTACTTC	CASSLDERSYEQYF	NA	NA	TRBV27	TRBJ2-7
TGTGCCAGCAGCTTACACGTGACCCATTTACAGAATGAGCAGTTCTTC	CASSLHVTHLQNEQFF	NA	NA	TRBV7-2	TRBJ2-1
TGCGCCAGCAGCTCATTCCCGGGACAGAACACTGAAGCTTTCTTT	CASSSFPGQNTEAFF	NA	NA	TRBV5-1	TRBJ1-1
TGTGCCATCAGCGAAACTAGCGGGAGGGCCAATGAGCAGTTCTTC	CAISETSGRANEQFF	NA	TRBD2	TRBV10-3	TRBJ2-1
TGTGCCAGCAGCCAGGGACTAGGCGCCTACGAGCAGTACTTC	CASSQGLGAYEQYF	NA	TRBD2	TRBV28	TRBJ2-7
TGTGCCAGCAGTTTATCCCTCGGGGGGTCGGGGACTGAGCAGTACTTC	CASSLSLGGSGTEQYF	NA	TRBD2	TRBV27	TRBJ2-7
TGTGCCAGCAGATCCCGCGGGAGCTCTGGAAACACCATATATTTT	CASRSRGSSGNTIYF	once	NA	TRBV5-6	TRBJ1-3
TGTGCCAGCAAAATCGTGGCAACTAATGAAAAACTGTTTTTT	CASKIVATNEKLFF	NA	NA	TRBV28	TRBJ1-4
TGTGCCAGCAGCTTATTATCAGGGGCCGGCACTGAAGCTTTCTTT	CASSLLSGAGTEAFF	NA	NA	TRBV7-9	TRBJ1-1
TGTGCCAGCAGTCAGGGGGCTTTTGGCTATGGCTACACCTTC	CASSQGAFGYGYTF	NA	TRBD1	TRBV11-2	TRBJ1-2
TGCGCCAGCAGCCAAAAGAGGTGGGAGGGTCCCGGGGAGCTGTTTTTT	CASSQKRWEGPGELFF	once	TRBD2	TRBV4-1	TRBJ2-2
TGTGCCATCAGCGACACCACAGATACGCAGTATTTT	CAISDTTDTQYF	NA	NA	TRBV10-3	TRBJ2-3
TGTGCCAGCAGCTTAGCTTCAGGGGGCCGGACTGAAGCTTTCTTT	CASSLASGGRTEAFF	once	TRBD1	TRBV7-6	TRBJ1-1
TGTGCCAGCAGTTTATCGAGAGGGACTGGGGCCAACGTCCTGACTTTC	CASSLSRGTGANVLTF	NA	NA	TRBV27	TRBJ2-6
TGTGCCAGCAGTTTATCGGCCAGGGGCCAAGAGACCCAGTACTTC	CASSLSARGQETQYF	NA	NA	TRBV27	TRBJ2-5
TGTGCCAGCAGTTTATCGACGACAGGGGCCCTTTACGAGCAGTACTTC	CASSLSTTGALYEQYF	NA	TRBD1	TRBV27	TRBJ2-7
TGTGCCAGTAGTATAGATGCTAGCGGGAGCAACGAGCAGTACTTC	CASSIDASGSNEQYF	NA	TRBD2	TRBV19	TRBJ2-7
TGTGCCAGCAGCGGGGGGACAGGGCCCTACAATGAGCAGTTCTTC	CASSGGTGPYNEQFF	NA	TRBD1	TRBV7-9	TRBJ2-1
TGTGCCAGCAGCTTGGGACAGGGCCGGACAGATACGCAGTATTTT	CASSLGQGRTDTQYF	NA	TRBD1	TRBV5-8	TRBJ2-3
TGCGCCAGCAGCCCCATAGGGGGGCAGACCGGGGAGCTGTTTTTT	CASSPIGGQTGELFF	NA	NA	TRBV5-1	TRBJ2-2
TGTGCCATCAGTGAGGCCCCTAGCGGGAGCTCCTACAATGAGCAGTTCTTC	CAISEAPSGSSYNEQFF	once	TRBD2	TRBV10-3	TRBJ2-1
TGTGCCAGCAGCTTCCTAGCGGGAACGGAATCCCATGAGCAGTTCTTC	CASSFLAGTESHEQFF	NA	TRBD2	TRBV7-6	TRBJ2-1
TGTGCCAGCAGCGGATCGACAACTAGCGATAGCTCCTACGAGCAGTACTTC	CASSGSTTSDSSYEQYF	many	TRBD2	TRBV2	TRBJ2-7
TGTGCCGGATCCGGGGAATCCTATGGCTACACCTTC	CAGSGESYGYTF	NA	NA	TRBV2	TRBJ1-2
TGTGCCAGCAGCTCAGAGTCCGGGCCGGCGGAAAAACTGTTTTTT	CASSSESGPAEKLFF	NA	NA	TRBV9	TRBJ1-4
TGTGCCAGCAGTGAAAGGTTGACTAGCGGGATCTCTGGGGCCAACGTCCTGACTTTC	CASSERLTSGISGANVLTF	once	TRBD2	TRBV2	TRBJ2-6
TGTGCCAGCAGTAATAATTGGGACAGGGACGAGCAGTACTTC	CASSNNWDRDEQYF	once	TRBD1	TRBV28	TRBJ2-7
TGCAGCGTTGAAGGGAGTGGCTACACCTTC	CSVEGSGYTF	few	NA	TRBV29-1	TRBJ1-2
TGTGCCAGTAGTATGGAGACAGCCATTAACTATGGCTACACCTTC	CASSMETAINYGYTF	NA	NA	TRBV19	TRBJ1-2
TGTGCCATCAGTGACCGGGACAGGGGTATATACGAGCAGTACTTC	CAISDRDRGIYEQYF	NA	TRBD1	TRBV10-3	TRBJ2-7